The rows below give T cell receptor beta chains drawn from one sample of a study of shared clonotypes between healthy human individuals. Profiled with immunoSEQ multiplex PCR; TCRdb holds only in-frame clones, not every one. This sample carries around 560,000 clones, 85% to 95% of them seen once, and the ten largest clones take over 0.095%. The sequencing sample was made of naive CD8+ T cells sorted from blood. Receptors originate from a woman between 25 and 40 years old in good health. Both conserved end residues are part of each CDR3. The D gene is left open where the match is weak. Clone size appears in some rows only: once, few, many, or a class for an expanded clone.

abundance | j_gene | d_gene | v_gene | CDR3nt | CDR3aa
- | TRBJ2-7 | TRBD1 | TRBV27 | TGTGCCAGCAGCCTTCGGGACAGATTTTACGAGCAGTACTTC | CASSLRDRFYEQYF
once | TRBJ1-1 | TRBD1 | TRBV10-3 | TGTGCCATCAGTGAGCCCCCAACAGGGGCCACTGAAGCTTTCTTT | CAISEPPTGATEAFF
once | TRBJ2-2 | - | TRBV27 | TGTGCCAGCAGCCGGAGGTCGAACACCGGGGAGCTGTTTTTT | CASSRRSNTGELFF
- | TRBJ2-1 | TRBD2 | TRBV4-2 | TGTGCCAGCAGCCAAGGAGTAGCGGGAGGGCTATCTCAAGAGCAGTTCTTC | CASSQGVAGGLSQEQFF
few | TRBJ2-7 | - | TRBV5-1 | TGCGCCAGCAGCTTGGCCGTCGGGCAACCTTCCTACGAGCAGTACTTC | CASSLAVGQPSYEQYF
- | TRBJ2-7 | - | TRBV19 | TGTGCCAGTAGAGTCGACGCAGGGGATCCATCTTACGAGCAGTACTTC | CASRVDAGDPSYEQYF
- | TRBJ2-2 | - | TRBV7-3 | TGTGCCAGCGTAGGGAGCACCGGGGAGCTGTTTTTT | CASVGSTGELFF
- | TRBJ2-7 | - | TRBV29-1 | TGCAGCGTTGCTGCCGGACTTGAGCAGTACTTC | CSVAAGLEQYF
- | TRBJ2-1 | - | TRBV30 | TGTGCCTGGACCCTTATCTCCGACAGTTTCGGCAATGAGCAGTTCTTC | CAWTLISDSFGNEQFF
- | TRBJ2-5 | TRBD2 | TRBV28 | TGTGCCAGCAGTTTTCGGGGACTAGCGGGAGGCTGGGAGACCCAGTACTTC | CASSFRGLAGGWETQYF
- | TRBJ2-2 | - | TRBV5-8 | TGTGCCAGCAGCGCCCGGACAGACACCGGGGAGCTGTTTTTT | CASSARTDTGELFF
- | TRBJ2-7 | TRBD2 | TRBV6-6 | TGTGCCAGCAGTTACTCACTAGCGGGTTTCTACGAGCAGTACTTC | CASSYSLAGFYEQYF
- | TRBJ2-4 | TRBD1 | TRBV29-1 | TGCAGCGTGGAAACAGGGGCGGCCAAAAACATTCAGTACTTC | CSVETGAAKNIQYF
- | TRBJ1-1 | - | TRBV5-4 | TGTGCCAGCAGCTTGGACAGGACTGAAGCTTTCTTT | CASSLDRTEAFF
- | TRBJ2-1 | - | TRBV29-1 | TGCAGCGTTGGTCTAGACTCATCCTACAATGAGCAGTTCTTC | CSVGLDSSYNEQFF
- | TRBJ2-2 | - | TRBV28 | TGTGCCAGCAGTTTCGGCCAGCTACCCAACTATCACACCGGGGAGCTGTTTTTT | CASSFGQLPNYHTGELFF
- | TRBJ2-1 | TRBD2 | TRBV28 | TGTGCCAGCAGTTTATTTGTAGTCGCTAGCGGGAGGTCCTACAATGAGCAGTTCTTC | CASSLFVVASGRSYNEQFF
- | TRBJ2-1 | - | TRBV19 | TGTGCCAGTAGTATCGGTAGCGGCCCCTACAATGAGCAGTTCTTC | CASSIGSGPYNEQFF
- | TRBJ1-5 | - | TRBV30 | TGTGCCTACAACTCCGGGAACAGCAATCAGCCCCAGCATTTT | CAYNSGNSNQPQHF
- | TRBJ2-3 | - | TRBV13 | TGTGCCAGCAGCTTAGGCCGACGAGCGGCCACAGATACGCAGTATTTT | CASSLGRRAATDTQYF
- | TRBJ2-2 | - | TRBV5-4 | TGTGCCAGCAGCTTGGCATACGGGGAGCTGTTTTTT | CASSLAYGELFF
- | TRBJ1-5 | TRBD1 | TRBV10-2 | TGCGCCAGCCTAAGACCCCCTGGACAGGGGCATCAGCCCCAGCATTTT | CASLRPPGQGHQPQHF
- | TRBJ2-1 | - | TRBV6-5 | TGTGCCAGCCGCCAGCAGGGGGGGCGAGGGACCGAGCAGTTCTTC | CASRQQGGRGTEQFF
- | TRBJ2-1 | TRBD2 | TRBV15 | TGTGCCACCAGCAGAGATACGGGACTAGTGGTGGATGAGCAGTTCTTC | CATSRDTGLVVDEQFF
- | TRBJ2-7 | TRBD2 | TRBV19 | TGTGCCAGTAGTATAGCGGGGCGGGAGGTGAGCTACGAGCAGTACTTC | CASSIAGREVSYEQYF
- | TRBJ2-5 | - | TRBV5-1 | TGCGCCAGCAGCTTGGAGGACAGCCAAGAGACCCAGTACTTC | CASSLEDSQETQYF
- | TRBJ1-5 | - | TRBV19 | TGTGCCAGTAAGTGGCAGCTCTATAGCAATCAGCCCCAGCATTTT | CASKWQLYSNQPQHF